Shown below are 21 T cell receptor beta chains from a single sample sequenced in a study. The repertoire was sequenced with immunoSEQ multiplex PCR; TCRdb's copy has only in-frame clones and lacks some. The sample gives roughly 68,000 clones, over 85% of which show up once; less than 4.5% is in the top ten. Sequences were obtained from PBMCs. The receptor source for this set is a man between 35 and 55 years old with rheumatoid arthritis.

The J gene is TRBJ1-5, the V gene TRBV7-8, with D perhaps matching TRBD1 (6 bases). CDR1 is SGHVS, CDR2 FQNEAQ, per germline. CDR3 length: 20 residues. V lost 0 bases and J lost 0, with 21 bases in between. CDR3 nucleotides: TGTGCCAGCAGCTTAGCAGTGTTAGGACAGCTACACTATAGCAATCAGCCCCAGCATTTT. Protein sequence: CASSLAVLGQLHYSNQPQHF.

The chain combines TRBV4-3 with TRBJ2-3, with D perhaps TRBD1 or TRBD2 (6 bases each). Trimming removed 1 base at V and 4 bases at J, with 18 bases between. The CDR3 covers 17 residues. CDR1 LGHNA and CDR2 YSLEER come from the germline V gene. The CDR3 sequence is CASSQVTHREVPDTQYF. In nucleotides, the CDR3 is TGCGCCAGCAGCCAAGTTACTCACAGGGAGGTTCCAGATACGCAGTATTTT.

In regard to this clone: Relative to the germline gene, one junction end is altered; a read error may explain this. J is TRBJ2-3 and V is TRBV7-3; 14 bases line up with TRBD2. The germline gives CDR1 SGHTA, CDR2 FQGTGA. The CDR3 contains 17 residues. The CDR3 DNA sequence: TGTGCCAGCAGCGTAACCGGGACTAGCGGGGGTACAGATACGCAGTATTTT. The encoded protein is CASSVTGTSGGTDTQYF.

V usage is TRBV28 and J usage is TRBJ2-7; 7 nucleotides align to TRBD1. The germline V gene has CDR1 MDHEN and CDR2 SYDVKM. The length of the CDR3 is 14 residues. V lost 1 base and J lost 3; bases outside the gene matches: 3. The CDR3 bases are TGTGCCAGCAGTTTATTGTCAGGGGGCTACGAGCAGTACTTC. It yields the protein CASSLLSGGYEQYF.

This chain joins TRBV3-1 (or the pseudogene TRBV3-2) and TRBJ2-1; 7 positions match TRBD2. V lost 1 base and J lost 1; bases outside the gene matches: 7. Germline-derived CDR1 and CDR2 are LGHDT and YNNKEL (reference sequence). This CDR3 contains 17 residues. The CDR3 nucleotides read TGTGCCAGCAGCCAAGGAGCCGGGACTACTTCCTACAATGAGCAGTTCTTC. Its translation is CASSQGAGTTSYNEQFF.

The gene calls are TRBV5-1 and TRBJ1-3; 7 bases fit TRBD1. The CDR3 has 17 residues. The J segment lost 0 bases and the V segment lost 4 bases, leaving 10 bases of the junction unmatched. Germline V gives CDR1 SGHRS, CDR2 YFSETQ. The CDR3 is CASSTTGGGYSGNTIYF. In DNA, the CDR3 is TGCGCCAGCAGCACGACTGGAGGGGGCTACTCTGGAAACACCATATATTTT.

The chain combines TRBV19 with TRBJ2-1, with TRBD1 matching 8 bases. The CDR3 has 17 amino acids. Looked up from germline, CDR1 is LNHDA and CDR2 is SQIVND (reference sequence). V lost 5 bases, J lost 0 bases, and 9 bases stayed unmatched. DNA of the CDR3: TGTGCCAGTAGTCTTCAAGGGACAGGAAACTCCTACAATGAGCAGTTCTTC. Translated: CASSLQGTGNSYNEQFF.

The chain employs TRBV6-5 and TRBJ1-1; 8 bases map to TRBD1. Germline assignment: CDR1 MNHEY and CDR2 SVGAGI. V lost 6 bases to trimming and J lost 3 bases; unmatched junction nucleotides: 3. CDR3 length equals 13 residues. The CDR3 protein is CASRNRGDTEAFF. The CDR3 DNA follows: TGTGCCAGCAGAAACAGGGGGGACACTGAAGCTTTCTTT.

The chain recombines TRBV30 with TRBJ2-1; D unclear. The V and J ends lost 0 bases and 0 bases respectively, with 15 bases between them. The CDR3 is made up of 17 amino acids. Germline values: CDR1 GTSNPN, CDR2 SVGIG (reference sequence). This CDR3 reads CAWSVGRSISSYNEQFF. CDR3 sequence (DNA): TGTGCCTGGAGTGTGGGAAGGTCGATTAGCTCCTACAATGAGCAGTTCTTC.

This chain uses TRBV27 with TRBJ2-1, with TRBD1 identical over 8 bases. The trim removed 5 bases at V and 4 bases at J, leaving 7 bases unmatched. This CDR3 is 15 amino acids long. Germline V gene sequence: CDR1 MNHEY, CDR2 SMNVEV (reference sequence). The CDR3 sequence is CASSVRDRPYNEQFF. CDR3 sequence (DNA): TGTGCCAGCAGTGTCCGGGACAGGCCTTACAATGAGCAGTTCTTC.

CDR3 sequence reads: CASRMGRGSGANVLTF. The CDR3 DNA reads as TGTGCCAGTAGAATGGGCAGGGGCTCTGGGGCCAACGTCCTGACTTTC. The gene calls are TRBV19 and TRBJ2-6, with TRBD1 as a possible D gene (6 bases). In germline, CDR1 is LNHDA, CDR2 SQIVND (reference sequence). CDR3 length: 16 amino acids. Trimming removed 6 bases at V and 0 bases at J, with 12 bases between.

This sequence joins TRBV2 and TRBJ1-2; D might be TRBD1 (5 bases). This CDR3 is built from 14 residues. Trimming left V 6 bases short and J 1 base short, with 12 bases between. Germline values: CDR1 SNHLY, CDR2 FYNNEI. CDR3 nucleotides: TGTGCCAGCAGGGCGACAGCGAATAACTATGGCTACACCTTC. Protein product: CASRATANNYGYTF.

The chain joins TRBV7-6 to TRBJ1-4, with D uncertain. Per germline, CDR1 SGHVS and CDR2 FNYEAQ. CDR3 length: 16 amino acids. The germline V and J ends were trimmed by 5 bases and 3 bases, with 16 bases remaining between them. Here the CDR3 DNA reads TGTGCCAGCAGCCCGCTCCCGACCGCAGCTAATGAAAAACTGTTTTTT. Protein sequence: CASSPLPTAANEKLFF.

The chain's CDR3 is CASSMTGSGNQPQHF. DNA for the CDR3: TGTGCCAGTAGTATGACAGGGTCGGGCAATCAGCCCCAGCATTTT. The genes are TRBV19 and TRBJ1-5, with 7 bases matching TRBD1. The CDR3 is 15 residues long. The germline CDR1 and CDR2 sequences are LNHDA and SQIVND (reference sequence). The trim removed 3 bases at V and 2 bases at J, leaving 4 bases unmatched. Full variable domain (rest looked up from reference TRBV19 and TRBJ1-5): DGGITQSPKYLFRKEGQNVTLSCEQNLNHDAMYWYRQDPGQGLRLIYYSQIVNDFQKGDIAEGYSVSREKKESFPLTVTSAQKNPTAFYLCASSMTGSGNQPQHFGDGTRLSIL.

The chain couples TRBV7-8 to TRBJ2-1; D possibly corresponds to TRBD2 (5 bases). Between the trimmed V and J ends, which lost 0 bases and 6 bases, there was a span of 9 bases. The CDR3 totals 14 residues. Germline lookup yields CDR1 SGHVS and CDR2 FQNEAQ. CDR3 DNA: TGTGCCAGCAGCTTAGCGGGAGTCGGCAATGAGCAGTTCTTC. Amino acids: CASSLAGVGNEQFF.

This clone was seen once. The chain couples TRBV7-9 to TRBJ1-6; D gene ambiguous. The CDR3 contains 15 residues. The germline gives CDR1 SEHNR, CDR2 FQNEAQ (reference sequence). Trimming shortened V by 0 bases and J by 5 bases, and 8 bases separated the two germline ends. CDR3 bases: TGTGCCAGCAGCTTAGCCTGGACTGATAATTCACCCCTCCACTTT. This encodes CASSLAWTDNSPLHF.

The chain couples TRBV5-4 to TRBJ2-7; 10 bases map to TRBD1. After removal of 2 bases from V and 7 bases from J, the junction contained 9 bases not matched to a gene. This CDR3 is 15 amino acids long. Germline-derived CDR1 and CDR2 are SGHNT and YYREEE (reference sequence). CDR3 in DNA: TGTGCCAGCAGCTTCCGTAGACAGGGGGCGGAAGAGCAGTACTTC. This gives the protein CASSFRRQGAEEQYF.

V usage is TRBV5-5 and J usage is TRBJ2-4; D ambiguous. The V end lost 0 bases, the J end lost 8 bases, and 12 bases lay between the germline ends. The CDR3 extends over 14 amino acids. Germline V gene lookup returns CDR1 SGHKS and CDR2 YYEKEE (reference sequence). The CDR3 sequence: CASSLAYFPDIQYF. As DNA, the CDR3 is TGTGCCAGCAGCTTGGCGTATTTTCCGGACATTCAGTACTTC.

V gene TRBV11-2 combines with J gene TRBJ2-7; D may correspond to TRBD1 or TRBD2 (5 bases each). V gave up 4 bases and J gave up 0 bases, with 16 bases separating them. The germline V gene encodes CDR1 SGHAT and CDR2 FQNNGV. The CDR3 totals 16 residues. The DNA for the CDR3 is TGTGCCAGCAGCTGGCTGACCTCCGGGGCCTCCTACGAGCAGTACTTC. Translating it yields CASSWLTSGASYEQYF.

The chain recombines TRBV2 with TRBJ1-5; tentative D call: TRBD1 (5 bases). Germline assignment: CDR1 SNHLY and CDR2 FYNNEI. The CDR3 consists of 12 residues. With 6 bases removed from V and 9 bases from J, the gap between germline ends came to 12 bases. CDR3 residues: CASSGDGGPQHF. Here the CDR3 DNA reads TGTGCCAGCAGCGGGGACGGGGGGCCCCAGCATTTT.

The chain carries TRBV9 and TRBJ2-3, with D possibly matching TRBD1 (6 bases). Germline V gives CDR1 SGDLS, CDR2 YYNGEE. This CDR3 has 19 residues. Deletions cut 0 bases from V and 2 bases from J, with 22 bases between. The CDR3 region is CASSVARNLEGVFTDTQYF. The CDR3 nucleotides are TGTGCCAGCAGCGTAGCACGTAATTTAGAGGGGGTTTTCACAGATACGCAGTATTTT.